These 16 T cell receptor beta chains were sequenced from one sample in a study of cytomegalovirus exposure and HLA in healthy donors. PCR amplification relied on 60 Vbeta primers (plus 13 Jbeta primers). Here immunoSEQ multiplex PCR was the method, and the copy in TCRdb shows in-frame clones only, minus some. The sample contains some 190,000 clones, around 80% of which appear only once. The sequencing sample was made of PBMCs. These receptor sequences come from a woman in her 30s in good health and CMV-seronegative.

The rearrangement links TRBV19 to TRBJ1-5; tentatively, D is TRBD1 (6 bases). The CDR3 contains 14 residues. The V end lost 3 bases, the J end lost 11 bases, and 17 bases lay between the germline ends. Germline CDR1 LNHDA, CDR2 SQIVND (reference sequence). As DNA, the CDR3 is TGTGCCAGTAGTATCACAAACAGGGTCGGGGCCCAGCATTTT. Residues: CASSITNRVGAQHF.

The J gene is TRBJ1-1, the V gene TRBV29-1, with 11 positions matching TRBD1. CDR3 length equals 16 residues. Germline V gives CDR1 SQVTM, CDR2 ANQGSEA. V shed 4 bases, J shed 1 base, and the junction held 8 bases outside the gene matches. CDR3: CSVGFQDRGPNTEAFF. In DNA form, the CDR3 reads TGCAGCGTTGGTTTTCAGGACAGGGGGCCGAACACTGAAGCTTTCTTT.

The rearrangement joins TRBV30 to TRBJ2-1; no clear D. This CDR3 region has 11 residues. Germline V CDR1 and CDR2: GTSNPN, SVGIG (reference sequence). Between the trimmed V and J ends, which lost 4 bases and 6 bases, there was a span of 7 bases. This CDR3 reads CAWTHSNEQFF. In DNA form, the CDR3 reads TGTGCCTGGACTCACAGCAATGAGCAGTTCTTC.

The J gene is TRBJ1-6, the V gene TRBV6-5; D may be TRBD1 (5 bases). The CDR3 sequence is 13 residues long. Germline V gene lookup returns CDR1 MNHEY and CDR2 SVGAGI. V lost 7 bases, J lost 6 bases, and 10 bases lay in between. The CDR3 protein is CASKGIPNSPLHF. The CDR3 nucleotides read TGTGCCAGCAAGGGGATTCCTAATTCACCCCTCCACTTT.

This sequence joins TRBV29-1 and TRBJ1-2; perhaps TRBD1 as D (6 bases). Germline V CDR1 and CDR2: SQVTM, ANQGSEA. The germline V and J ends were trimmed by 4 bases and 2 bases, with 14 bases remaining between them. The CDR3 has 14 residues. CDR3 DNA sequence: TGCAGCGTTGTTTGGGGCAGGGGAAACTATGGCTACACCTTC. This encodes CSVVWGRGNYGYTF.

The rearrangement uses TRBV28 and TRBJ2-7; 10 nucleotides agree with TRBD1. The CDR3 runs 14 residues. Unmatched junction bases numbered 7, after V lost 5 bases and J lost 6 bases. The V gene's germline CDR1 is MDHEN and CDR2 SYDVKM. For the CDR3, the DNA is TGTGCCAGCAGTGACAGGGGGCTTTCCAGCGAGCAGTACTTC. This translates into CASSDRGLSSEQYF. The full variable domain, in which reference TRBV28 and TRBJ2-7 provide the parts outside the CDR3, is DVKVTQSSRYLVKRTGEKVFLECVQDMDHENMFWYRQDPGLGLRLIYFSYDVKMKEKGDIPEGYSVSREKKERFSLILESASTNQTSMYLCASSDRGLSSEQYFGPGTRLTVT.

The J gene is TRBJ1-4, the V gene TRBV5-4; D is uncertain. CDR3 length: 15 residues. Trimming pared 5 bases from V and 0 bases from J, leaving 11 bases between. Germline CDR1 reads SGHNT; CDR2 reads YYREEE (reference sequence). CDR3 nucleotides: TGTGCCAGCAGGCCGGGCGGGGCAACTAATGAAAAACTGTTTTTT. This gives the protein CASRPGGATNEKLFF. Supplemented by reference TRBV5-4 and TRBJ1-4, the full variable domain reads ETGVTQSPTHLIKTRGQQVTLRCSSQSGHNTVSWYQQALGQGPQFIFQYYREEENGRGNFPPRFSGLQFPNYSSELNVNALELDDSALYLCASRPGGATNEKLFFGSGTQLSVL.

This sequence joins TRBV19 and TRBJ2-3; a possible D gene is TRBD1 (5 bases). CDR3 length: 11 residues. Germline-derived CDR1 and CDR2 are LNHDA and SQIVND (reference sequence). The V and J ends lost 10 bases and 9 bases respectively, with 14 bases between them. CDR3 in amino acids: CATDVGVTQYF. Here the CDR3 DNA reads TGTGCCACCGACGTAGGGGTCACGCAGTATTTT.

V is TRBV19 and J is TRBJ1-1; D call uncertain. Germline values: CDR1 LNHDA, CDR2 SQIVND (reference sequence). The V gene lost 3 bases and the J gene lost 6 bases, with 11 bases spanning the gap. This CDR3 contains 13 residues. The CDR3 region has the DNA TGTGCCAGTAGTATTACCCGGGGTGCTGAAGCTTTCTTT. Protein: CASSITRGAEAFF.

This chain uses TRBV19 with TRBJ1-1; D is ambiguous. Deletions cut 5 bases from V and 0 bases from J, with 13 bases between. Germline V gene lookup returns CDR1 LNHDA and CDR2 SQIVND (reference sequence). The length of the CDR3 is 15 residues. The CDR3: CASSPWQVMNTEAFF. The CDR3 nucleotides read TGTGCCAGTAGTCCCTGGCAGGTAATGAACACTGAAGCTTTCTTT.

The CDR3 DNA reads TGCGCCAGCAGTGAACAAGCGGGGGGAAAATACAATGAGCAGTTCTTC. Translated: CASSEQAGGKYNEQFF. The rearrangement joins TRBV10-1 to TRBJ2-1; 9 nucleotides line up with TRBD2. CDR3 length equals 16 residues. Germline trimming cut 3 bases from V and 4 bases from J; bases unmatched to any gene: 7. Per germline, CDR1 WNHNN and CDR2 SYGVQD (reference sequence).

The chain carries TRBV29-1 and TRBJ1-4; weak D call: TRBD1 (6 bases). V was trimmed by 5 bases and J by 7 bases, leaving 11 bases between them. Germline lookup yields CDR1 SQVTM and CDR2 ANQGSEA. The CDR3 loop spans 12 amino acids. CDR3 sequence reads: CSVTTGTEKLFF. CDR3 DNA sequence: TGCAGCGTTACAACAGGGACTGAAAAACTGTTTTTT.

This chain uses TRBV7-3 with TRBJ2-2; weak D call: TRBD2 (7 bases). Germline V CDR1 and CDR2: SGHTA, FQGTGA. Deletions cut 5 bases from V and 6 bases from J, with 13 bases between. The CDR3 has 14 amino acids. This CDR3 is CASSPAGAPGELFF. In DNA, the CDR3 is TGTGCCAGCAGCCCGGCGGGGGCCCCCGGGGAGCTGTTTTTT. The complete variable domain, with remaining parts taken from reference TRBV7-3 and TRBJ2-2, reads GAGVSQTPSNKVTEKGKYVELRCDPISGHTALYWYRQSLGQGPEFLIYFQGTGAADDSGLPNDRFFAVRPEGSVSTLKIQRTERGDSAVYLCASSPAGAPGELFFGEGSRLTVL.

The chain has TRBV4-3 and TRBJ2-7; D may be TRBD1 (6 bases). The ends were cut back, 1 base at V and 4 bases at J, with 20 bases in the middle. The CDR3 contains 17 residues. Germline loops: CDR1 LGHNA, CDR2 YSLEER. This CDR3 is CASSQAYGGAQGYEQYF. For the CDR3, the DNA is TGCGCCAGCAGCCAAGCTTATGGTGGGGCCCAGGGGTACGAGCAGTACTTC.

This clone appeared once. The chain carries TRBV4-2 and TRBJ2-7, with 12 bases lining up with TRBD2. The CDR3 sequence is 18 residues long. Germline values: CDR1 LGHNA, CDR2 YNFKEQ. J lost 4 bases, V lost 0 bases, and 10 bases had no gene match. The CDR3 sequence is CASSQDNWATSGGYEQYF. The CDR3 coding sequence is TGTGCCAGCAGCCAAGATAATTGGGCCACTAGCGGGGGGTACGAGCAGTACTTC.

There are a few counts of this clone. V usage is TRBV30 and J usage is TRBJ1-1, with a weak D call TRBD1 (5 bases). The CDR3 is 14 residues long. Germline assignment: CDR1 GTSNPN and CDR2 SVGIG (reference sequence). V was clipped by 3 bases and J by 2 bases, with 13 bases between them. CDR3 sequence reads: CAWSPGRVNTEAFF. The CDR3 region has the DNA TGTGCCTGGAGCCCAGGCAGGGTTAACACTGAAGCTTTCTTT.